This TCR beta chain was documented in a study of cytomegalovirus exposure and HLA in healthy donors. Primers included in the PCR were 60 Vbeta and 13 Jbeta primers. Measured with immunoSEQ multiplex PCR; TCRdb has only the in-frame clones, and not every one. The listing records some 130,000 clones. Germline V CDR1 and CDR2: ENHRY, SYGVKD. The ends were cut back, 4 bases at V and 3 bases at J, with 14 bases in the middle. The CDR3 is made up of 15 amino acids. Nominally healthy donors provided the samples, though records likely missed some immune exposures. Concerning this clone: What it binds is not known.

General study findings and limits: For presence/absence analyses, sequencing depth was assumed to be roughly uniform across donors. Within the data, a cluster of highly shared sequence variants was likely a sequencing artifact.

The chain uses TRBV10-3 and TRBJ2-3, with D tentatively TRBD2 (5 bases). The sequence was obtained from a man younger than 35 in good health and CMV-seronegative. The material sequenced was PBMCs. For the CDR3, the DNA is TGTGCCATCAGTGGGTCCGTACTAGTTACAGATACGCAGTATTTT. It encodes CAISGSVLVTDTQYF.